The rows below give T cell receptor beta chains drawn from one sample of a study of cytomegalovirus exposure and HLA in healthy donors. Profiling relied on immunoSEQ multiplex PCR, and the TCRdb table lists in-frame clones only, not all of them. The data contain approximately 56,000 clones, over 85% of them singletons. Sequencing was carried out using PBMCs. Receptor source: a man younger than 35 in good health and CMV-seronegative. Both conserved end residues are part of each CDR3. The D gene is left open where the match is weak. Clone size, where shown, is once, few, many, or a class for clones that have expanded.

v_call	j_call	clone_size	d_call	cdr3_aa	cdr3_nt
TRBV5-1	TRBJ2-1	.	TRBD2	CASSGVAGESYNEQFF	TGCGCCAGCAGCGGGGTAGCGGGAGAGTCCTACAATGAGCAGTTCTTC
TRBV18	TRBJ2-7	.	.	CASSPDRILSYEQYF	TGTGCCAGCTCACCCGACAGGATTCTGTCCTACGAGCAGTACTTC
TRBV11-2	TRBJ2-5	.	.	CASSLLVIRETQYF	TGTGCCAGCAGCTTACTAGTAATTCGAGAGACCCAGTACTTC
TRBV10-3	TRBJ1-3	once	.	CAISDRSSGNTIYF	TGTGCCATCAGTGACAGATCCTCTGGAAACACCATATATTTT
TRBV28	TRBJ2-4	.	.	CAASVAKNIQYF	TGTGCCGCCAGTGTAGCCAAAAACATTCAGTACTTC
TRBV4-3	TRBJ2-1	.	.	CASSQGSAIYNEQFF	TGCGCCAGCAGCCAGGGGAGCGCAATCTACAATGAGCAGTTCTTC
TRBV4-1	TRBJ2-3	.	.	CASSQSEGRTDTQYF	TGCGCCAGCAGCCAAAGCGAGGGCCGGACAGATACGCAGTATTTT
TRBV28	TRBJ1-1	.	.	CASSLGASAEAFF	TGTGCCAGCAGTTTAGGGGCGTCAGCTGAAGCTTTCTTT
TRBV5-1	TRBJ2-2	.	.	CASSLAVYSGELFF	TGCGCCAGCAGCTTGGCGGTTTACAGCGGGGAGCTGTTTTTT
TRBV19	TRBJ2-3	.	.	CASKGGGESSRADTQYF	TGTGCCAGTAAGGGGGGGGGCGAATCCTCGAGGGCAGATACGCAGTATTTT
TRBV4-3	TRBJ2-3	.	TRBD2	CASSQEWGLAGVSFTDTQYF	TGCGCCAGCAGCCAAGAGTGGGGACTAGCGGGAGTGTCGTTCACAGATACGCAGTATTTT
TRBV7-2	TRBJ2-2	.	.	CASSQRLAGELFF	TGTGCCAGCAGCCAGAGACTAGCCGGGGAGCTGTTTTTT
TRBV29-1	TRBJ2-4	.	.	CSVRWRVLAKNIQYF	TGCAGCGTTCGCTGGAGGGTTTTAGCCAAAAACATTCAGTACTTC
TRBV7-9	TRBJ2-5	.	.	CASSLGDSTRETQYF	TGTGCCAGCAGCTTAGGAGACTCTACAAGAGAGACCCAGTACTTC
TRBV28	TRBJ1-5	.	.	CASSPGSQQPQHF	TGTGCCAGCAGTCCCGGGTCGCAGCAGCCCCAGCATTTT
TRBV5-5	TRBJ1-1	.	.	CASSRHDSESEAFF	TGTGCCAGCAGTCGCCACGACAGCGAATCTGAAGCTTTCTTT
TRBV14	TRBJ1-2	.	TRBD1	CASSPRTGEALGYTF	TGTGCCAGCAGCCCTCGGACAGGGGAAGCACTTGGCTACACCTTC
TRBV6-5	TRBJ2-3	.	TRBD1	CASSRPSGTGDTQYF	TGTGCCAGCAGTCGACCGAGCGGGACAGGGGATACGCAGTATTTT
TRBV4-3	TRBJ2-1	.	TRBD2	CASSQVLAGGPGTYNEQFF	TGCGCCAGCAGCCAAGTATTAGCGGGAGGGCCAGGCACCTACAATGAGCAGTTCTTC
TRBV6-1	TRBJ1-4	.	.	CASSENEGRNEKLFF	TGTGCCAGCAGTGAAAACGAGGGCCGTAATGAAAAACTGTTTTTT
TRBV11-2	TRBJ2-7	few	TRBD1	CASRSTGAEQYF	TGTGCCAGCAGATCTACAGGGGCCGAGCAGTACTTC
TRBV2	TRBJ2-5	.	TRBD2	CASLTSGRADETQYF	TGTGCCAGCCTGACTAGCGGGAGGGCCGACGAGACCCAGTACTTC
TRBV4-3	TRBJ2-5	few	.	CASSQDYRVQETQYF	TGCGCCAGCAGCCAAGATTATAGAGTACAAGAGACCCAGTACTTC
TRBV7-2	TRBJ2-3	.	.	CASSTGPTDTQYF	TGTGCCAGCAGCACTGGGCCCACAGATACGCAGTATTTT
TRBV28	TRBJ2-5	once	.	CASSFSQDSPETQYF	TGTGCCAGCAGTTTTAGCCAAGACTCACCGGAGACCCAGTACTTC
TRBV5-4	TRBJ1-1	.	.	CASSLVAGRITEAFF	TGTGCCAGCAGCTTGGTAGCAGGGCGGATCACTGAAGCTTTCTTT
TRBV5-4	TRBJ2-1	.	.	CASSLGAGTDEQFF	TGTGCCAGCAGTTTGGGGGCAGGAACGGATGAGCAGTTCTTC
TRBV4-1	TRBJ2-1	.	.	CASSPLEGGGGEQFF	TGCGCCAGCAGCCCCTTGGAGGGTGGGGGTGGTGAGCAGTTCTTC
TRBV28	TRBJ2-7	.	TRBD2	CASSLLGLAGGFVAYEQYF	TGTGCCAGCAGTTTATTAGGACTAGCGGGAGGGTTTGTAGCCTACGAGCAGTACTTC